This entry features one TCR beta chain sequence. Its antigen is as yet unknown. TCRdb re-analysed the 5' RACE reads in MiXCR, keeping a single row per CDR3 protein. The sample gives a few hundred thousand distinct CDR3 sequences, under 25% of which show up once; under 15% is in the top ten. V gave up 4 bases and J gave up 0 bases, with 6 bases separating them. This CDR3 has 14 residues. CDR1 and CDR2 from the germline V gene are SGHDN and FVKESK. The data were taken from a study of T-cell memory formation after mild COVID-19. The overall study: Largely donor-specific TCR clusters were found. Study findings and constraints: Whether day 37 second-wave clones are SARS-CoV-2-specific was not confirmed.

Material for sequencing was PBMCs or a T cell subset sorted from them (not recorded which). This receptor was identified in an adult woman who had mild COVID-19 (a few samples of this study predate the infection). Cell type and time point are not known. The chain carries TRBV14 and TRBJ2-2, with a weak D call TRBD2 (5 bases). The CDR3 sequence is CASSPGTNTGELFF. As DNA, the CDR3 is TGTGCCAGCAGCCCCGGGACGAACACCGGGGAGCTGTTTTTT.